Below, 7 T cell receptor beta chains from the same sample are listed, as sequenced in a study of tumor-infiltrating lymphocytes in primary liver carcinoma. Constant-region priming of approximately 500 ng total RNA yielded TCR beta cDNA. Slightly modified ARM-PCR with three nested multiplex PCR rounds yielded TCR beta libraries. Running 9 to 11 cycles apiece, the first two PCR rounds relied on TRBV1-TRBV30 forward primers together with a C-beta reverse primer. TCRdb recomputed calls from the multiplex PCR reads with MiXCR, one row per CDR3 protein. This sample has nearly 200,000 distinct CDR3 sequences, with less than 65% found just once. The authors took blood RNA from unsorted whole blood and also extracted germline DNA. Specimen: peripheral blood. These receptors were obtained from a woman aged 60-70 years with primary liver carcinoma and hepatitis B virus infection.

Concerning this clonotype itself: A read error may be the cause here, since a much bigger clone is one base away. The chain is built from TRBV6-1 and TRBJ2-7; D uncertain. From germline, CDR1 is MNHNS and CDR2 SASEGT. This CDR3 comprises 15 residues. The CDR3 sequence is CPSSEYGDPAYEQYF. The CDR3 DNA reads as TGTCCCAGCAGTGAATACGGTGACCCGGCCTACGAGCAGTACTTC.

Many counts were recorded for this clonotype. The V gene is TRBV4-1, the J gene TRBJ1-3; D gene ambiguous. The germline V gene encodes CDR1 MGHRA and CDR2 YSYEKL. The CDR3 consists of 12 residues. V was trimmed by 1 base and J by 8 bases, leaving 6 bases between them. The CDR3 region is CASSQVADTIYF. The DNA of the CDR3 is TGCGCCAGCAGCCAAGTTGCGGACACCATATATTTT.

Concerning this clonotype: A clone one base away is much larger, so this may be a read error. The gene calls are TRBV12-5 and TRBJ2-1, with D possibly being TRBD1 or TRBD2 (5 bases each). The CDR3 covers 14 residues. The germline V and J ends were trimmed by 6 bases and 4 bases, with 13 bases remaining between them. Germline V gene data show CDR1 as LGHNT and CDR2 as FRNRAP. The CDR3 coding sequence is TGTGCTAGTGGCCTGGGGTGGGGGTACAATGAGCAGTTCTTC. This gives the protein CASGLGWGYNEQFF.

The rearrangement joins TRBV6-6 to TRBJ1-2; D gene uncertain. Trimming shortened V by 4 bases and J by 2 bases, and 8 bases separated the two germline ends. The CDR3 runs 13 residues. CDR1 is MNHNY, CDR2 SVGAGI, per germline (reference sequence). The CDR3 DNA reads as TGTGCCAGCAGTTCTTGGGTAAACTATGGCTACACCTTC. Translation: CASSSWVNYGYTF.

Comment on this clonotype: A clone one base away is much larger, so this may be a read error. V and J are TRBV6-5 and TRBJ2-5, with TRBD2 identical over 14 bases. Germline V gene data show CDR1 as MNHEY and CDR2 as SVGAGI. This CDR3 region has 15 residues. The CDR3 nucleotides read TGTACCAGCAGCGGAGGGACTAGCGGGAGAGAGACCCAGTACTTC. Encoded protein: CTSSGGTSGRETQYF.

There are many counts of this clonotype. The CDR3 region is CASSYSGLDGELFF. CDR3 nucleotides: TGTGCCAGCAGTTACTCGGGGCTAGACGGGGAGCTGTTTTTT. The V gene is TRBV6-5, the J gene TRBJ2-2; a weak D match, TRBD1 (5 bases). This CDR3 is built from 14 residues. The V and J ends lost 0 bases and 7 bases respectively, with 9 bases between them. Germline CDR1 MNHEY, CDR2 SVGAGI.

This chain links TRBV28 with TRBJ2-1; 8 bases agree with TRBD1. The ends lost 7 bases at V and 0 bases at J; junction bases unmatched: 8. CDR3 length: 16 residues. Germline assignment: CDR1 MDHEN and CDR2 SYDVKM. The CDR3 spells CASITETGGSYNEQFF. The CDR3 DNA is TGTGCCAGCATAACTGAAACAGGGGGCTCCTACAATGAGCAGTTCTTC.